Reported below is one TCR beta chain. The assay was immunoSEQ multiplex PCR, and TCRdb's table has in-frame clones only and misses some. The sample lists under 250,000 clones, roughly 84% occurring once. This sample stems from a study of blood T cell repertoires in COVID-19. The CDR3 is 13 amino acids. The junction had 6 bases not matched to a gene; V was cut back by 6 bases and J by 7 bases. Per germline, CDR1 MNHEY and CDR2 SMNVEV (reference sequence). This TCR was sampled from a man in his fifties or sixties who had recovered from COVID-19. The chain recombines TRBV27 with TRBJ2-1; 7 positions match TRBD2. The sample taken for sequencing was peripheral blood. The CDR3 protein is CASREGGRNEQFF. The CDR3 DNA sequence: TGTGCCAGCAGGGAGGGCGGGAGAAATGAGCAGTTCTTC.